The T cell receptor (beta chain) described here comes from a study of T cell clones after liver transplantation. Study-wide results and caveats: Compared with third party-reactive sequences, donor-reactive ones declined more, independent of withdrawal success.

Concerning this clone itself: What it recognizes is unknown.

Sequencing was performed with immunoSEQ multiplex PCR; in TCRdb, only in-frame clones are kept and a portion is missing. The data show tens of thousands of clones, 60% to 80% seen once. The input for sequencing was CD4+ T cells from blood, taken at the 22-month timepoint. The receptor was derived from a human patient who received a liver transplant. Among the T cells, some may be from the graft donor.

Written as DNA, the CDR3 is TGTGCCAGCAGCTTAGCGCAGCAGAATGAAAAACTGTTTTTT. It encodes CASSLAQQNEKLFF. The chain employs TRBV7-9 and TRBJ1-4; the D is unclear. This CDR3 region has 14 residues. The V gene lost 0 bases and the J gene lost 5 bases, with 7 bases spanning the gap. Germline-derived CDR1 and CDR2 are SEHNR and FQNEAQ (reference sequence).